Following are 18 T cell receptor beta chains from one sample sequenced in a study of blood T cell repertoires in COVID-19. TCRdb's copy holds only in-frame clones and misses some; the assay was immunoSEQ multiplex PCR. This sample has 260,000 or so clones, with roughly 88% found just once. Sequencing input: peripheral blood. The receptor set was obtained from a human donor in a cohort sampled during active COVID-19.

This chain connects TRBV7-2 to TRBJ1-5, with D tentatively TRBD1 (6 bases). The CDR3 is 16 residues long. Germline V gene sequence: CDR1 SGHTA, CDR2 FQGNSA. V lost 1 base to trimming and J lost 1 base, with 11 bases between them. The CDR3 loop is CASSLVGQGSNQPQHF. The CDR3 DNA sequence: TGTGCCAGCAGCTTAGTGGGACAAGGAAGCAATCAGCCCCAGCATTTT.

The V gene is TRBV19, the J gene TRBJ1-2; D is possibly TRBD1 (5 bases). Germline V lookup: CDR1 LNHDA, CDR2 SQIVND (reference sequence). The CDR3 is made up of 14 amino acids. V was clipped by 7 bases and J by 3 bases, with 15 bases between them. CDR3 DNA: TGTGCCAGTACCCCCCAGGGATTCGACTATGGCTACACCTTC. Translated, it gives CASTPQGFDYGYTF.

J is TRBJ1-2 and V is TRBV19; D might be TRBD1 (5 bases). The CDR3 covers 15 residues. Germline CDR1 is LNHDA and CDR2 is SQIVND (reference sequence). Trimming took 3 bases from V and 4 from J, leaving 15 bases between them. The CDR3 protein is CASSMKGSGFYGYTF. The CDR3 DNA sequence: TGTGCCAGTAGTATGAAGGGGTCGGGTTTCTATGGCTACACCTTC. The whole variable domain, filled in from reference TRBV19 and TRBJ1-2, reads DGGITQSPKYLFRKEGQNVTLSCEQNLNHDAMYWYRQDPGQGLRLIYYSQIVNDFQKGDIAEGYSVSREKKESFPLTVTSAQKNPTAFYLCASSMKGSGFYGYTFGSGTRLTVV.

The V and J genes are TRBV3-1 (or the pseudogene TRBV3-2) and TRBJ2-2; D gene unclear. The CDR3 has 13 residues. Germline V gene sequence: CDR1 LGHDT, CDR2 YNNKEL (reference sequence). Trimming took 7 bases from V and 2 from J, leaving 8 bases between them. The CDR3 DNA sequence: TGTGCCAGCACCCTACCAAACACCGGGGAGCTGTTTTTT. As protein: CASTLPNTGELFF.

This chain connects TRBV2 to TRBJ1-2, with 9 positions matching TRBD1. The V gene end was trimmed by 6 bases and the J gene end by 4 bases; junction bases not matched to a gene: 6. Germline CDR1 is SNHLY and CDR2 is FYNNEI. The CDR3 runs to 14 residues. The CDR3 sequence is CASRLRGQGYGYTF. The CDR3 DNA reads TGTGCCAGCAGACTAAGGGGACAGGGCTATGGCTACACCTTC. Using reference TRBV2 and TRBJ1-2 for the parts outside the CDR3, the full variable domain is EPEVTQTPSHQVTQMGQEVILRCVPISNHLYFYWYRQILGQKVEFLVSFYNNEISEKSEIFDDQFSVERPDGSNFTLKIRSTKLEDSAMYFCASRLRGQGYGYTFGSGTRLTVV.

The chain is built from TRBV7-8 and TRBJ2-7, with D perhaps matching TRBD2 (7 bases). The germline V gene has CDR1 SGHVS and CDR2 FQNEAQ. CDR3 length: 16 residues. Trimming took off 5 bases at V and 0 bases at J, with 17 bases between the two ends. The CDR3 DNA reads as TGTGCCAGCAGCAGGGGGGGCCTTGGAAGCTCCTACGAGCAGTACTTC. Its protein product is CASSRGGLGSSYEQYF.

V and J are TRBV7-9 and TRBJ2-7; D might be TRBD2 (6 bases). CDR3 length: 14 amino acids. V was cut by 6 bases and J by 2 bases, with 14 bases left in between. Per germline, CDR1 SEHNR and CDR2 FQNEAQ (reference sequence). DNA of the CDR3: TGTGCCAGCAGTCTGGCCGGGAGTACCTACGAGCAGTACTTC. Amino acid sequence: CASSLAGSTYEQYF. Variable domain in full (rest from reference TRBV7-9 and TRBJ2-7): DTGVSQNPRHKITKRGQNVTFRCDPISEHNRLYWYRQTLGQGPEFLTYFQNEAQLEKSRLLSDRFSAERPKGSFSTLEIQRTEQGDSAMYLCASSLAGSTYEQYFGPGTRLTVT.

This clone was seen once. This rearrangement joins TRBV14 to TRBJ1-1; the D gene is possibly TRBD1 (6 bases). The length of the CDR3 is 13 residues. Germline values: CDR1 SGHDN, CDR2 FVKESK. V lost 3 bases and J 3 bases, leaving 8 bases between the germline ends. The CDR3 reads CASSQGAYTEAFF. CDR3 coding DNA: TGTGCCAGCAGCCAGGGGGCCTACACTGAAGCTTTCTTT. The full variable domain, its missing parts supplied by reference TRBV14 and TRBJ1-1, is EAGVTQFPSHSVIEKGQTVTLRCDPISGHDNLYWYRRVMGKEIKFLLHFVKESKQDESGMPNNRFLAERTGGTYSTLKVQPAELEDSGVYFCASSQGAYTEAFFGQGTRLTVV.

The chain links TRBV6-5 to TRBJ1-2; TRBD1 might be the D (5 bases). Germline CDR1 MNHEY, CDR2 SVGAGI. The CDR3 runs 14 residues. V dropped 6 bases and J dropped 4 bases, with 15 bases sitting between them. The CDR3 region is CASSRTYPSYGYTF. The CDR3 DNA reads TGTGCCAGCAGCAGGACATACCCTAGCTATGGCTACACCTTC.

This rearrangement joins TRBV4-1 to TRBJ2-5; D unresolved. Deletions cut 2 bases from V and 2 bases from J, with 6 bases between. This CDR3 region has 13 residues. The germline V gene encodes CDR1 MGHRA and CDR2 YSYEKL. CDR3 sequence (DNA): TGCGCCAGCAGCCAACAACAGCAAGAGACCCAGTACTTC. Translated, it gives CASSQQQQETQYF.

This clone was observed once. The chain uses TRBV7-3 and TRBJ2-1; D perhaps matches TRBD2 (5 bases). Trimming took off 5 bases at V and 3 bases at J, with 20 bases between the two ends. The germline V gene has CDR1 SGHTA and CDR2 FQGTGA. This CDR3 comprises 17 residues. The CDR3 DNA follows: TGTGCCAGCAGCCCAATAAGCACCGGACTCGTCTACAATGAGCAGTTCTTC. It translates to CASSPISTGLVYNEQFF.

This clone was seen only once. The chain employs TRBV19 and TRBJ1-1; a possible D gene is TRBD1 (5 bases). V dropped 8 bases and J dropped 1 base, with 8 bases sitting between them. CDR3 length: 12 amino acids. Germline V gene sequence: CDR1 LNHDA, CDR2 SQIVND (reference sequence). The CDR3 loop reads CASDRANTEAFF. The CDR3 nucleotides are TGTGCCAGTGACAGAGCGAACACTGAAGCTTTCTTT.

V usage is TRBV7-2 and J usage is TRBJ2-5, with TRBD1 as a possible D gene (7 bases). The CDR3 covers 14 residues. The V gene lost 7 bases and the J gene lost 2 bases, with 14 bases spanning the gap. Germline V CDR1 and CDR2: SGHTA, FQGNSA. The CDR3 sequence is CASKTAGGQETQYF. For the CDR3, the DNA is TGTGCCAGCAAAACGGCAGGGGGGCAAGAGACCCAGTACTTC.

The rearrangement links TRBV12-5 to TRBJ1-2, with TRBD1 matching 8 bases. The J segment lost 8 bases and the V segment lost 1 base, leaving 9 bases of the junction unmatched. The CDR3 contains 15 residues. Germline V lookup: CDR1 LGHNT, CDR2 FRNRAP. The CDR3 protein is CASGLDRGVPDGYTF. DNA of the CDR3: TGTGCTAGTGGTTTGGACAGGGGGGTGCCGGACGGCTACACCTTC. Combining the CDR3 with reference TRBV12-5 and TRBJ1-2 gives the whole variable domain DARVTQTPRHKVTEMGQEVTMRCQPILGHNTVFWYRQTMMQGLELLAYFRNRAPLDDSGMPKDRFSAEMPDATLATLKIQPSEPRDSAVYFCASGLDRGVPDGYTFGSGTRLTVV.

This rearrangement joins TRBV21-1 to TRBJ2-3; the table calls TRBD2, which could not be checked here. TRBV21-1 is deemed a pseudogene. The CDR3 extends over 17 amino acids. The CDR3 DNA is TGTGCCAGCAGCAATCGGGCGGGGGGTAACAGTACAGATACGCAGTATTTT. Protein sequence: CASSNRAGGNSTDTQYF.

This clone was seen more than once but under ten times. The chain joins TRBV7-3 to TRBJ1-1; no definite D call. The germline gives CDR1 SGHTA, CDR2 FQGTGA. This CDR3 has 13 amino acids. The V end was cut by 7 bases, the J end by 1 base, with 10 bases between. The CDR3 region has the DNA TGTGCCAGCAAACGTGGAGGGAACACTGAAGCTTTCTTT. As protein: CASKRGGNTEAFF.

The chain combines TRBV3-1 (or the pseudogene TRBV3-2) with TRBJ2-5, with TRBD1 matching over 9 bases. The CDR3 sequence is 16 residues long. CDR1 is LGHDT, CDR2 YNNKEL, per germline (reference sequence). Trimming removed 4 bases from V and 4 bases from J; junction bases left unmatched: 10. CDR3 residues: CASSLGTGSGRETQYF. In nucleotides, the CDR3 is TGTGCCAGCAGCCTTGGGACAGGGAGTGGAAGAGAGACCCAGTACTTC.

The DNA for the CDR3 is TGTGCCAGCAGGGACAGTTACGAGCAGTACTTC. Encoded protein: CASRDSYEQYF. The chain is built from TRBV6-6 and TRBJ2-7; D might be TRBD1 (6 bases). The CDR3 has 11 residues. Trimming pared 6 bases from V and 4 bases from J, leaving 7 bases between. Per germline, CDR1 MNHNY and CDR2 SVGAGI (reference sequence).